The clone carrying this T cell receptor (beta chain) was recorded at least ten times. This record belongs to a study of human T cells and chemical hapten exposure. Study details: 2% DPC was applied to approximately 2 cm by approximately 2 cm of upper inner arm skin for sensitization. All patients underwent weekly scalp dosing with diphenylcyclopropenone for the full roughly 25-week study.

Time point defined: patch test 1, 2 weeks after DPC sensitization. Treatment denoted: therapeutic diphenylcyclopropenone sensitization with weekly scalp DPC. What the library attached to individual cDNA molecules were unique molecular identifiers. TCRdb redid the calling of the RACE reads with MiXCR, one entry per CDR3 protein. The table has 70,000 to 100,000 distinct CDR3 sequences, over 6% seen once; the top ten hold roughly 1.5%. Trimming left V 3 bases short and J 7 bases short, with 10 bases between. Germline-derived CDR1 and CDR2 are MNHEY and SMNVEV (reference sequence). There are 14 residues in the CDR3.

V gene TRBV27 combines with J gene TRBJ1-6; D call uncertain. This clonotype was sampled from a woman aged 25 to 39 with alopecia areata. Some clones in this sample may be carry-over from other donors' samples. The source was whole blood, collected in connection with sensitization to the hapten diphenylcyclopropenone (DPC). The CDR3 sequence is CASSFLTLNSPLHF. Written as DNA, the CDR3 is TGTGCCAGCAGTTTTTTGACGCTGAATTCACCCCTCCACTTT.